These 21 T cell receptor beta chains were all obtained from the same sample, sequenced in a study of blood T cell repertoires in COVID-19. TCRdb's copy holds only in-frame clones and misses some; the assay was immunoSEQ multiplex PCR. In the table there are 130,000 to 150,000 clones, 87% of which are singletons. The sample taken for sequencing was peripheral blood. Every receptor here comes from an elderly man with acute or convalescent COVID-19.

The chain has TRBV27 and TRBJ1-6, with a possible D match to TRBD1 (5 bases). Germline-derived CDR1 and CDR2 are MNHEY and SMNVEV (reference sequence). V was cut by 4 bases and J by 13 bases, with 17 bases left in between. The CDR3 has 14 residues. The CDR3 loop is CASSSFGQGGPLHF. The CDR3 DNA sequence: TGTGCCAGCAGTTCGTTCGGGCAGGGTGGGCCCCTCCACTTT.

CDR3 loop: CASSFGRDINSPLHF. DNA for the CDR3: TGCGCCAGCAGCTTTGGCAGGGACATTAATTCACCCCTCCACTTT. This chain links TRBV5-1 with TRBJ1-6, with D possibly being TRBD1 (6 bases). The germline gives CDR1 SGHRS, CDR2 YFSETQ. V dropped 2 bases and J dropped 6 bases, with 12 bases sitting between them. CDR3 length: 15 residues.

In DNA, the CDR3 is TGTGCCAGCAGTGACTCAACGGGAGCTCCTTACGAGCAGTACTTC. Encoded protein: CASSDSTGAPYEQYF. The chain has TRBV6-4 and TRBJ2-7; weak D call: TRBD2 (6 bases). CDR3 length: 15 amino acids. V lost 0 bases to trimming and J lost 4 bases, with 13 bases between them. Germline lookup yields CDR1 MRHNA and CDR2 SNTAGT.

The rearrangement joins TRBV11-2 to TRBJ2-4; TRBD1 aligns across 11 bases. There are 15 residues in the CDR3. Germline loops: CDR1 SGHAT, CDR2 FQNNGV. Trimming removed 4 bases from V and 6 bases from J; junction bases left unmatched: 5. This CDR3 reads CASSSGQGAANIQYF. The DNA for the CDR3 is TGTGCCAGCAGCTCAGGACAGGGGGCTGCAAACATTCAGTACTTC.

This chain uses TRBV30 with TRBJ2-1; 10 positions agree with TRBD2. With 2 bases clipped from V and 6 bases from J, the junction kept 13 bases outside the gene matches. Germline CDR1 and CDR2: GTSNPN and SVGIG (reference sequence). The CDR3 runs 17 residues. The CDR3 DNA is TGTGCCTGGAGTCGACGTCTAGCGGGGGTCGCCGGCAATGAGCAGTTCTTC. Protein product: CAWSRRLAGVAGNEQFF.

The V and J genes are TRBV7-2 and TRBJ1-6; TRBD1 matches at 7 bases. The CDR3 runs 15 residues. Trimming at V came to 4 bases and at J to 10 bases, leaving 10 bases not matched to a gene. Germline loops: CDR1 SGHTA, CDR2 FQGNSA. The CDR3 coding sequence is TGTGCCAGCAGCTCGACAGGGATCCAAGGGTCACCCCTCCACTTT. This codes for CASSSTGIQGSPLHF.

The chain joins TRBV7-9 to TRBJ1-4, with TRBD1 matching 8 bases. This CDR3 comprises 15 residues. CDR1 and CDR2 from the germline V gene are SEHNR and FQNEAQ (reference sequence). Unmatched junction bases numbered 6, after V lost 5 bases and J lost 4 bases. CDR3 coding DNA: TGTGCCAGCAGCCCTAGGACAGGGATTAATGAAAAACTGTTTTTT. Its translation is CASSPRTGINEKLFF.

V is TRBV9 and J is TRBJ2-1; D is undetermined. The germline gives CDR1 SGDLS, CDR2 YYNGEE. The CDR3 length is 14 residues. Trimming left V 0 bases short and J 6 bases short, with 10 bases between. For the CDR3, the DNA is TGTGCCAGCAGCGTAGGACCAACGGGCAATGAGCAGTTCTTC. It is translated as CASSVGPTGNEQFF.

The chain links TRBV6-1 to TRBJ2-1; D is perhaps TRBD1 (6 bases). V was cut by 4 bases and J by 5 bases, with 18 bases left in between. Germline CDR1 and CDR2: MNHNS and SASEGT. The CDR3 loop spans 16 amino acids. The CDR3 sequence is CASSGYPGAGNNEQFF. CDR3 coding DNA: TGTGCCAGCAGTGGATACCCAGGGGCCGGAAACAATGAGCAGTTCTTC.

The CDR3 DNA reads TGTGCCAGCAGTACGATTGGACTAGCGGGGGGGCCGGACACAGATACGCAGTATTTT. Translating it yields CASSTIGLAGGPDTDTQYF. The chain recombines TRBV28 with TRBJ2-3; 15 bases fit TRBD2. The J segment lost 2 bases and the V segment lost 5 bases, leaving 11 bases of the junction unmatched. CDR1 is MDHEN and CDR2 is SYDVKM in the germline V gene. The CDR3 covers 19 residues.

The rearrangement joins TRBV1 to TRBJ2-7; TRBD2 is taken as the D call from the table, unchecked against the DNA. TRBV1 is classified as a pseudogene. This CDR3 comprises 16 residues. CDR3 amino acids: CTSSRHRDSMVYEQYF. CDR3 coding DNA: TGCACCAGCAGCCGACACCGGGACTCTATGGTATACGAGCAGTACTTC.

This chain links TRBV3-1 (or the pseudogene TRBV3-2) with TRBJ2-7; D possibly corresponds to TRBD2 (7 bases). V lost 4 bases and J 0 bases, leaving 19 bases between the germline ends. Germline values: CDR1 LGHDT, CDR2 YNNKEL (reference sequence). CDR3 size: 17 residues. CDR3 in DNA: TGTGCCAGCAGCCCCCATGGGGGGGCATTTACCTCCTACGAGCAGTACTTC. Translating gives CASSPHGGAFTSYEQYF.

V gene TRBV18 combines with J gene TRBJ2-1; 10 nucleotides agree with TRBD2. Trimming cost V 3 bases and J 6 bases; bases outside gene matches: 5. Looked up from germline, CDR1 is KGHSH and CDR2 is LQKENI. This CDR3 is built from 15 residues. The CDR3 region has the DNA TGTGCCAGCTCACCCGGGCTAGCGGGAGTCAATGAGCAGTTCTTC. It specifies CASSPGLAGVNEQFF. The complete variable domain, with remaining parts taken from reference TRBV18 and TRBJ2-1, reads NAGVMQNPRHLVRRRGQEARLRCSPMKGHSHVYWYRQLPEEGLKFMVYLQKENIIDESGMPKERFSAEFPKEGPSILRIQQVVRGDSAAYFCASSPGLAGVNEQFFGPGTRLTVL.

The chain carries TRBV5-1 and TRBJ2-2; TRBD1 aligns across 7 bases. CDR1 SGHRS and CDR2 YFSETQ come from the germline V gene. The length of the CDR3 is 16 residues. With V trimmed by 4 bases and J by 4 bases, 10 bases remained unmatched. In DNA, the CDR3 is TGCGCCAGCAGCGCGACAGGGTCCCCTGGCACCGGGGAGCTGTTTTTT. Amino acids: CASSATGSPGTGELFF.

The CDR3 nucleotides read TGTGCCAGCAGCGGGACTAGCGGGAGTACTGAGCAGTTCTTC. As protein: CASSGTSGSTEQFF. V and J are TRBV11-2 and TRBJ2-1, with TRBD2 matching over 14 bases. The CDR3 is made up of 14 amino acids. The J segment lost 9 bases and the V segment lost 5 bases, leaving 3 bases of the junction unmatched. Germline loops: CDR1 SGHAT, CDR2 FQNNGV.

V usage is TRBV18 and J usage is TRBJ1-1; a weak D match, TRBD1 (5 bases). The CDR3 length is 14 residues. Trimming took off 5 bases at V and 1 base at J, with 11 bases between the two ends. Germline V CDR1 and CDR2: KGHSH, LQKENI. The CDR3 region is CASSMDIPNTEAFF. CDR3 sequence (DNA): TGTGCCAGCTCAATGGACATCCCGAACACTGAAGCTTTCTTT.

The J gene is TRBJ2-1, the V gene TRBV6-5; 8 bases fit TRBD2. Germline V CDR1 and CDR2: MNHEY, SVGAGI. V lost 6 bases, J lost 2 bases, and 6 bases stayed unmatched. The CDR3 has 15 amino acids. This CDR3 reads CASRLSGIAYNEQFF. In DNA, the CDR3 is TGTGCCAGCAGGCTTAGCGGGATAGCCTACAATGAGCAGTTCTTC.

The chain employs TRBV10-2 and TRBJ2-1; 9 nucleotides match TRBD2. The CDR3 covers 15 residues. CDR1 and CDR2 from the germline V gene are WSHSY and SAAADI. V trimming: 5 bases; J trimming: 5 bases; junction bases outside the gene matches: 7. Here the CDR3 DNA reads TGCGCCAGCAGTCTTAGCGGGAGTTCACACAATGAGCAGTTCTTC. Its translation: CASSLSGSSHNEQFF.

The table lists this clone with a few counts. This rearrangement joins TRBV6-5 to TRBJ1-2; D uncertain. The germline V gene encodes CDR1 MNHEY and CDR2 SVGAGI. CDR3 length equals 15 residues. With 5 bases removed from V and 4 bases from J, the gap between germline ends came to 17 bases. The CDR3 bases are TGTGCCAGCAGTACAAATCGCCGAAATTCCTATGGCTACACCTTC. Translating gives CASSTNRRNSYGYTF.

V gene TRBV14 combines with J gene TRBJ2-2, with a weak D call TRBD2 (6 bases). The CDR3 is 16 residues long. Between the trimmed V and J ends, which lost 3 bases and 6 bases, there was a span of 17 bases. From germline, CDR1 is SGHDN and CDR2 FVKESK. CDR3 sequence (DNA): TGTGCCAGCAGCCAGTTCCCTAGCGTGCTGGCCGGGGAGCTGTTTTTT. Its translation is CASSQFPSVLAGELFF.

This clone was seen a single time. The V gene is TRBV20-1, the J gene TRBJ2-1; 9 nucleotides align to TRBD2. Germline CDR1 DFQATT, CDR2 SNEGSKA (reference sequence). Trimming took 3 bases from V and 4 from J; bases not matched to a gene: 10. The CDR3 loop spans 16 amino acids. CDR3 region: CSASSLAGGKYNEQFF. In DNA form, the CDR3 reads TGCAGTGCTAGTAGTCTGGCGGGAGGGAAGTACAATGAGCAGTTCTTC.